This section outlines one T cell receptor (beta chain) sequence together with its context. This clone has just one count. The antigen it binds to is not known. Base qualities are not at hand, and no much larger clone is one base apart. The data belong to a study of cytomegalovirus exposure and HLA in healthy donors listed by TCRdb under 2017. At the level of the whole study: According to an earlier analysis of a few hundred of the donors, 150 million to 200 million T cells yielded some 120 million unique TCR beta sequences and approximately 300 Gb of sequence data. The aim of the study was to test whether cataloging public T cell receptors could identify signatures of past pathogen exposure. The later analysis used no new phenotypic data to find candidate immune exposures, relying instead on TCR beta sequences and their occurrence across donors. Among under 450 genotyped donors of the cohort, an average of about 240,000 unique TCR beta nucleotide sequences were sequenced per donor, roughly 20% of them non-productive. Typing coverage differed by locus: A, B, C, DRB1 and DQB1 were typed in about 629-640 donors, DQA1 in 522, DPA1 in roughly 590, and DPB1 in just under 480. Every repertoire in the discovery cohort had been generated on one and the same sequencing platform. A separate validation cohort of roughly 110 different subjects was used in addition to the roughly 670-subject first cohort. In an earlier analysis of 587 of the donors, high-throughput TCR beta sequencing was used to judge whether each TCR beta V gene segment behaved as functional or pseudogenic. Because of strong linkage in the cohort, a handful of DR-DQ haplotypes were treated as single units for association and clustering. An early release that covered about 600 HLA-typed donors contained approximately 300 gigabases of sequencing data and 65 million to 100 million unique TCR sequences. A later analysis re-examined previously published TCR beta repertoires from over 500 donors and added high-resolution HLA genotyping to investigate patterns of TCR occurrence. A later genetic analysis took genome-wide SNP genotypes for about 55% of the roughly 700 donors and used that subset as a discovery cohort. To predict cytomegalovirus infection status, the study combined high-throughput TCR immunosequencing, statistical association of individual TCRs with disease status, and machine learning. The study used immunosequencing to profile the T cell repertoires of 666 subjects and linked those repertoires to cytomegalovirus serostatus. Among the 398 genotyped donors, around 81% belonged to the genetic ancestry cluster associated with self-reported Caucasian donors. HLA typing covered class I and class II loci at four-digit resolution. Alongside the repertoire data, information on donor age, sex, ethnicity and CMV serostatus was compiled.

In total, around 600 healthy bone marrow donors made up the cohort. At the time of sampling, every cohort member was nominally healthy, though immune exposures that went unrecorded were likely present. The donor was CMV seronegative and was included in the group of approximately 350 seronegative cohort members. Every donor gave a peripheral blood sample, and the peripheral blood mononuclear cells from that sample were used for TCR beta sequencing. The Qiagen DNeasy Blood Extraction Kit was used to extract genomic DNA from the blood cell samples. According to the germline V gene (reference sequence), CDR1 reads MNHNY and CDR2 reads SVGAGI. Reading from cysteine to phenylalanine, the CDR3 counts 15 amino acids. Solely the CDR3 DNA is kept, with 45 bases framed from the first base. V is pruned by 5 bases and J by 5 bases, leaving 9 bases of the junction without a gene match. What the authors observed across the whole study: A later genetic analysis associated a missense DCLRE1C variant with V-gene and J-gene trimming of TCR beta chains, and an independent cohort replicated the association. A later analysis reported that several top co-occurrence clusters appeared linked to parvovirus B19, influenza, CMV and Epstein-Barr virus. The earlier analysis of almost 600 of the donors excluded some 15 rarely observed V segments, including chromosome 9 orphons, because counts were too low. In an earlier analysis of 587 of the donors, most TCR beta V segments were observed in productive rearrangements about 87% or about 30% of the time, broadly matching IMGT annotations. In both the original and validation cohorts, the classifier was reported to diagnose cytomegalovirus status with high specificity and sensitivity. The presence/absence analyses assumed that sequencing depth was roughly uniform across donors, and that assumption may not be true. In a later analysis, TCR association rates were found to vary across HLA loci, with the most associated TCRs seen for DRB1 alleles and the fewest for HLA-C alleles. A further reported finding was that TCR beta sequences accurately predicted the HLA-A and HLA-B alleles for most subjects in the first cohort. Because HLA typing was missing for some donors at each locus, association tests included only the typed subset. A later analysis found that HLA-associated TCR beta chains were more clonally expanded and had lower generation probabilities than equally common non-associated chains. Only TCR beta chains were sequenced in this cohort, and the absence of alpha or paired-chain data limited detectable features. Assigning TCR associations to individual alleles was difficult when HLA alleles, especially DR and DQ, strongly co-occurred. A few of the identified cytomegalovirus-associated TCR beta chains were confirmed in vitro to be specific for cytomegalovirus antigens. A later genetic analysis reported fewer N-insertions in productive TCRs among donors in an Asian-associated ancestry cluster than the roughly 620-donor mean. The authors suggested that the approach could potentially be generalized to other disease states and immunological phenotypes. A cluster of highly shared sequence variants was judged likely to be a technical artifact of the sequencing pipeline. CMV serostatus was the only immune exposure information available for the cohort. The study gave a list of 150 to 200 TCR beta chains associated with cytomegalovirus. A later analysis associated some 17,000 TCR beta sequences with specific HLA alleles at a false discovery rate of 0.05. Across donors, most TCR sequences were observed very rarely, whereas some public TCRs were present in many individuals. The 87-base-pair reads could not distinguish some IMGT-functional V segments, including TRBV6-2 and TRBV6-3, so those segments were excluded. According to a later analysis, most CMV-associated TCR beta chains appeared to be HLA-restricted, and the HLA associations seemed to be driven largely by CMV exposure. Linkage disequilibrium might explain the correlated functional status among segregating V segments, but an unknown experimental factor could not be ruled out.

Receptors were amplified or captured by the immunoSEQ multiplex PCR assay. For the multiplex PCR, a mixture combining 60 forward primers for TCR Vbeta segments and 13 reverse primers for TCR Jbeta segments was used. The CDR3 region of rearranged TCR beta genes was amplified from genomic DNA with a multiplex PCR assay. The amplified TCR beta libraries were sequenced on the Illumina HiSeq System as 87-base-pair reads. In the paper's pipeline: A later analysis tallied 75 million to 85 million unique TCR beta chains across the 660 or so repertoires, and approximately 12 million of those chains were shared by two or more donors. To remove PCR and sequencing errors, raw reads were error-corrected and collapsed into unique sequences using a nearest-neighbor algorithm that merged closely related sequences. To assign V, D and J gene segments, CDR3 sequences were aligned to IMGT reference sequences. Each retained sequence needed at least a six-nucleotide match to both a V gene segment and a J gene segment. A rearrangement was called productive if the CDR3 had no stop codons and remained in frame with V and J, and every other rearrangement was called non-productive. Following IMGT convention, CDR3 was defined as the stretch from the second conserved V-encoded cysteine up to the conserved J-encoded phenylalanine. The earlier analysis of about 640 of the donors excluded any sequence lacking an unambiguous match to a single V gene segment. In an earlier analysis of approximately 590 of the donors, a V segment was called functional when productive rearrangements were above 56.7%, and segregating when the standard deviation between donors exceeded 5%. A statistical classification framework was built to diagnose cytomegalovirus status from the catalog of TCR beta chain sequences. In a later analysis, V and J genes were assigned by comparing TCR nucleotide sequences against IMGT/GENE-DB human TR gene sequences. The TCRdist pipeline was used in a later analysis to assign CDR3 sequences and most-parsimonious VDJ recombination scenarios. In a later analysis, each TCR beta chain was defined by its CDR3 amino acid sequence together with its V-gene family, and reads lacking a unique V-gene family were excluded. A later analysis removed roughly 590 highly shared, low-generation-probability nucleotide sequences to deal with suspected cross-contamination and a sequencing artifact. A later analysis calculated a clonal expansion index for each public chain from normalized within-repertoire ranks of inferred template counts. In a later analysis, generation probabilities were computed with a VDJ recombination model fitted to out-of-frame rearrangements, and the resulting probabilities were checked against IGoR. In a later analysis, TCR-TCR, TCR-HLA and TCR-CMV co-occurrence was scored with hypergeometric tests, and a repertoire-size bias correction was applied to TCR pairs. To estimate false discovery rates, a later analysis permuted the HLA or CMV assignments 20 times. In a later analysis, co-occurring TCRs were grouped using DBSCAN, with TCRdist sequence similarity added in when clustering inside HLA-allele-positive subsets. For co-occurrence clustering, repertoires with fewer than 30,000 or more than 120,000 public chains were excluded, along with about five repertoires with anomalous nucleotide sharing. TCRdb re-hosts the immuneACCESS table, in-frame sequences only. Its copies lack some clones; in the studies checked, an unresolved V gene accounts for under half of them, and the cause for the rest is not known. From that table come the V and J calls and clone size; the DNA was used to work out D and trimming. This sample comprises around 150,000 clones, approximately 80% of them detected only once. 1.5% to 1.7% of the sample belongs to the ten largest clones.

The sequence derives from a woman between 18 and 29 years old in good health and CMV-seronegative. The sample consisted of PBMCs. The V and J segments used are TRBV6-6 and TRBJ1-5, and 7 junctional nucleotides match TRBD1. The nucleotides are TGTGCCAGCAGTCGACAGGGATCCTGGGATCAGCCCCAGCATTTT. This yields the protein CASSRQGSWDQPQHF.